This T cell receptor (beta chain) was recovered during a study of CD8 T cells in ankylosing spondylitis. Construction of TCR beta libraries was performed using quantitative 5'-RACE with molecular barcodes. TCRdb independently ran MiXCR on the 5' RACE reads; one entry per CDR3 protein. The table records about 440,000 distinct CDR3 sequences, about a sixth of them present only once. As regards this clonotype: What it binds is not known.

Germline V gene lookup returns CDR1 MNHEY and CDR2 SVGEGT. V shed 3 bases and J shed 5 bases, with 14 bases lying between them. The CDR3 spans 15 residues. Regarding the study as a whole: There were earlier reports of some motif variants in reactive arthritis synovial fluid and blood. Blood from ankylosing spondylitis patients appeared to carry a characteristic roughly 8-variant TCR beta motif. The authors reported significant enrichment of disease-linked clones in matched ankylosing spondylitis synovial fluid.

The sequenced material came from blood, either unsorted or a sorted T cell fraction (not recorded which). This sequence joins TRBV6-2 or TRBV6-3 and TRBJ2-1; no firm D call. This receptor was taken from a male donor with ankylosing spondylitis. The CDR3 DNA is TGTGCCAGCAGTTATGCCGGCCGGGTAGACAATGAGCAGTTCTTC. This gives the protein CASSYAGRVDNEQFF.